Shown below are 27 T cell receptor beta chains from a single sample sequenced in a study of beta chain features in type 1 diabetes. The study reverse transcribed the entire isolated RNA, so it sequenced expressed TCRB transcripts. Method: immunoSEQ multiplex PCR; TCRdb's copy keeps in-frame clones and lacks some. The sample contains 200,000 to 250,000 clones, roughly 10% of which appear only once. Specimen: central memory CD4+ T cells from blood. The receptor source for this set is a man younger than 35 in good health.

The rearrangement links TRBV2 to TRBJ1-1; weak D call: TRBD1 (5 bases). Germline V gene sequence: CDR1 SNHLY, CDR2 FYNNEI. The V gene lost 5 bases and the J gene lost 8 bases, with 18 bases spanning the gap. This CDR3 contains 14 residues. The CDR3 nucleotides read TGTGCCAGCAGTAAAGGGGCCGGCGTCTCGGAAGCTTTCTTT. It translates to CASSKGAGVSEAFF.

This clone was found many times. CDR3 coding DNA: TGTGCCAGCGGACTAGCGTCAGCCACAGATACGCAGTATTTT. Amino acid sequence: CASGLASATDTQYF. The chain is built from TRBV9 and TRBJ2-3, with 9 bases identical to TRBD2. The germline CDR1 and CDR2 sequences are SGDLS and YYNGEE. The CDR3 spans 14 residues. J gave up 2 bases and V 7 bases, and 5 bases lay outside the gene matches. The full variable domain, completed using reference TRBV9 and TRBJ2-3, is DSGVTQTPKHLITATGQRVTLRCSPRSGDLSVYWYQQSLDQGLQFLIQYYNGEERAKGNILERFSAQQFPDLHSELNLSSLELGDSALYFCASGLASATDTQYFGPGTRLTVL.

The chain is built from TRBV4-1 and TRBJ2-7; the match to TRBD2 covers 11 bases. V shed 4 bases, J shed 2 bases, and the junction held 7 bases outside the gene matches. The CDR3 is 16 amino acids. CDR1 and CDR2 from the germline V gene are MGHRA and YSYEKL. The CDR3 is CASSPMTSGNTYEQYF. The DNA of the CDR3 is TGCGCCAGCAGCCCCATGACTAGCGGGAACACCTACGAGCAGTACTTC.

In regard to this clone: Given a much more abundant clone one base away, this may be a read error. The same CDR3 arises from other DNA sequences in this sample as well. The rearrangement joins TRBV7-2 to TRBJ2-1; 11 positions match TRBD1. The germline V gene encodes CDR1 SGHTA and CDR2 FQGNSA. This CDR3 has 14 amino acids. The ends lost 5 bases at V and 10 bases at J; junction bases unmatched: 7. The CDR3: CASSQDRGQKEQFF. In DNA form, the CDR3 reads TGTGCCAGCAGCCAGGACAGGGGGCAGAAGGAGCAGTTCTTC.

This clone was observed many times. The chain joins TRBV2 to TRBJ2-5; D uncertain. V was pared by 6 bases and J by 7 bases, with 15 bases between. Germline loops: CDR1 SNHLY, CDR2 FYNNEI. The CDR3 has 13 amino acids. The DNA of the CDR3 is TGTGCCAGCAGCGGCACCAGCGTATGGACCCAGTACTTC. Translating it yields CASSGTSVWTQYF.

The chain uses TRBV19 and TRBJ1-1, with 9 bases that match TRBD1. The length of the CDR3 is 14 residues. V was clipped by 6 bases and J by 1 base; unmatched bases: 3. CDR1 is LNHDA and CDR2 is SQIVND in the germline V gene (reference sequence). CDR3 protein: CASSRDRENTEAFF. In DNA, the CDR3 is TGTGCCAGTAGCAGGGACAGGGAGAACACTGAAGCTTTCTTT.

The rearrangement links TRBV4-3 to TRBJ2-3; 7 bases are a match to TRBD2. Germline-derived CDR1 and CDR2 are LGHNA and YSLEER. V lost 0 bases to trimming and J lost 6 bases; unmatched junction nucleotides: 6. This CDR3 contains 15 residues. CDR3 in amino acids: CASSQDTSDMDTQYF. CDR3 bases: TGCGCCAGCAGCCAAGATACTAGCGATATGGATACGCAGTATTTT.

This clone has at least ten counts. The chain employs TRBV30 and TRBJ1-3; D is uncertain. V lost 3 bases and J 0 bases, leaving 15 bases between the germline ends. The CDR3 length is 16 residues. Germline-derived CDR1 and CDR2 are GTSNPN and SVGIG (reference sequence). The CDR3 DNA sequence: TGTGCCTGGAGGCGGGGATTAGGAGTCTCTGGAAACACCATATATTTT. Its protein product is CAWRRGLGVSGNTIYF.

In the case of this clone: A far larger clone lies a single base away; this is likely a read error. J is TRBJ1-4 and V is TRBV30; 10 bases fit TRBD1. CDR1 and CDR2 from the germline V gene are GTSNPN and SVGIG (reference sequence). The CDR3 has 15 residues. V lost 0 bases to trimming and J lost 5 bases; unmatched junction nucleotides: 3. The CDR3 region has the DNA TGTGCCTGGAGTGTACGGACAGGGGGGAATGAAAAACTGTTTTTT. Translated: CAWSVRTGGNEKLFF.

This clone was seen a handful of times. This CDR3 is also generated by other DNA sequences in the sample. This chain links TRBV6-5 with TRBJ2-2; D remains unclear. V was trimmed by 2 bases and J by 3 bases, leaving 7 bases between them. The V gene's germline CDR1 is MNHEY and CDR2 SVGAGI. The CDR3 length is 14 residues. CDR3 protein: CASSYRLDTGELFF. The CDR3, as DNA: TGTGCCAGCAGTTACAGGCTAGACACCGGGGAGCTGTTTTTT.

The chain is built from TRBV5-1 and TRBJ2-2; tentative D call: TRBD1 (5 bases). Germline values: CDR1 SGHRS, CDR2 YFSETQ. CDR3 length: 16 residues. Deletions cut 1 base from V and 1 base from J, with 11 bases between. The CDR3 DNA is TGCGCCAGCAGCTTGTTGACAGCCCAGAACACCGGGGAGCTGTTTTTT. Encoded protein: CASSLLTAQNTGELFF.

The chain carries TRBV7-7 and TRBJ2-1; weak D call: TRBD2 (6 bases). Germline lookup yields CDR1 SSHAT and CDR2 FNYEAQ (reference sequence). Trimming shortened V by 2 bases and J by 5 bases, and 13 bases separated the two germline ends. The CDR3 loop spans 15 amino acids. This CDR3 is CASSLFSGENNEQFF. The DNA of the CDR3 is TGTGCCAGCAGCTTATTCTCGGGAGAAAACAATGAGCAGTTCTTC.

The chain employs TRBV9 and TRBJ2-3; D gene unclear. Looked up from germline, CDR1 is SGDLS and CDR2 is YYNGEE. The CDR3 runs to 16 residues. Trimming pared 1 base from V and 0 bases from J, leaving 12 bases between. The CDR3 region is CASSVTWHSSTDTQYF. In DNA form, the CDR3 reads TGTGCCAGCAGCGTAACCTGGCACAGTAGCACAGATACGCAGTATTTT. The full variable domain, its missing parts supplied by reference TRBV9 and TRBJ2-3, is DSGVTQTPKHLITATGQRVTLRCSPRSGDLSVYWYQQSLDQGLQFLIQYYNGEERAKGNILERFSAQQFPDLHSELNLSSLELGDSALYFCASSVTWHSSTDTQYFGPGTRLTVL.

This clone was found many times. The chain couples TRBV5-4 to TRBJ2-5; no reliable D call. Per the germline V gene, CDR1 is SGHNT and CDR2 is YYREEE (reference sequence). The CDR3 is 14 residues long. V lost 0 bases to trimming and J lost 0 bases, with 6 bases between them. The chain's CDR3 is CASSLGRHQETQYF. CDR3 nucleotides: TGTGCCAGCAGCTTGGGACGGCACCAAGAGACCCAGTACTTC.

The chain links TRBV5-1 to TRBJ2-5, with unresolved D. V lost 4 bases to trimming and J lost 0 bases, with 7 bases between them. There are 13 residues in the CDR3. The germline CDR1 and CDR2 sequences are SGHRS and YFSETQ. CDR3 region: CASSLLYQETQYF. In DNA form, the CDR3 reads TGCGCCAGCAGCCTCCTGTACCAAGAGACCCAGTACTTC.

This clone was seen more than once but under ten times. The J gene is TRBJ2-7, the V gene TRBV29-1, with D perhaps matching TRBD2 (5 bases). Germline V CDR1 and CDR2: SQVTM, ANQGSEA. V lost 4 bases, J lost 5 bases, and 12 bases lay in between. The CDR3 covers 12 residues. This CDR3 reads CSVGTGVHEQYF. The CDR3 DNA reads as TGCAGCGTTGGGACCGGGGTCCACGAGCAGTACTTC.

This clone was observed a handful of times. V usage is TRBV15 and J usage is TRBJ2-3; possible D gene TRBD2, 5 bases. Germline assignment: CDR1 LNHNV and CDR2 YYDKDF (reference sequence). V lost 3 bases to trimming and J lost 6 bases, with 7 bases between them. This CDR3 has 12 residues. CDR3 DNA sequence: TGTGCCACCAGCAGCTCGGGGGATACGCAGTATTTT. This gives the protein CATSSSGDTQYF.

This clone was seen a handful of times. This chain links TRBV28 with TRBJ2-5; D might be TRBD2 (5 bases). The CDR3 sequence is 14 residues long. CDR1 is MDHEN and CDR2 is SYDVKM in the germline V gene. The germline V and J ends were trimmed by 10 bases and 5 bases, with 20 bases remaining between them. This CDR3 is CATKGDPNWETQYF. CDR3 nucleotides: TGTGCCACCAAGGGAGACCCGAACTGGGAGACCCAGTACTTC.

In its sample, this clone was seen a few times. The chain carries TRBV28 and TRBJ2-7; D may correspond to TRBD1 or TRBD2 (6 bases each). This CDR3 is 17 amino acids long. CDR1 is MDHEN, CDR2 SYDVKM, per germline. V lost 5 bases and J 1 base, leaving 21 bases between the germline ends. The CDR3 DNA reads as TGTGCCAGCAGTACCCGAGGGGGGAAGAGGGTATCCTACGAGCAGTACTTC. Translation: CASSTRGGKRVSYEQYF.

CDR3 residues: CASRTANTEAFF. DNA for the CDR3: TGTGCCAGCCGTACAGCGAACACTGAAGCTTTCTTT. The chain carries TRBV18 and TRBJ1-1; D is uncertain. CDR3 size: 12 residues. With 8 bases removed from V and 1 base from J, the gap between germline ends came to 8 bases. CDR1 and CDR2 (germline): KGHSH, LQKENI.

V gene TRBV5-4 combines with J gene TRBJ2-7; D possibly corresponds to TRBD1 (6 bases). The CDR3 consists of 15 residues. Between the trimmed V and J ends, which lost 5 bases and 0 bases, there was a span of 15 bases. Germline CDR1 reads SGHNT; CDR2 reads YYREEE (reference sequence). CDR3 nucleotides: TGTGCCAGCAGAGATTTGGGACACTCCTCCTACGAGCAGTACTTC. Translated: CASRDLGHSSYEQYF. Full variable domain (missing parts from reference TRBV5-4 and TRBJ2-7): ETGVTQSPTHLIKTRGQQVTLRCSSQSGHNTVSWYQQALGQGPQFIFQYYREEENGRGNFPPRFSGLQFPNYSSELNVNALELDDSALYLCASRDLGHSSYEQYFGPGTRLTVT.

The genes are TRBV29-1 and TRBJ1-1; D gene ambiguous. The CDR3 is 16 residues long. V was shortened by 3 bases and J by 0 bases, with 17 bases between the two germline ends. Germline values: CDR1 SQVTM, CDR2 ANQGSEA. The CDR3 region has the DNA TGCAGCGTTGATCGCGATAAGGGCGGAATGAACACTGAAGCTTTCTTT. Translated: CSVDRDKGGMNTEAFF.

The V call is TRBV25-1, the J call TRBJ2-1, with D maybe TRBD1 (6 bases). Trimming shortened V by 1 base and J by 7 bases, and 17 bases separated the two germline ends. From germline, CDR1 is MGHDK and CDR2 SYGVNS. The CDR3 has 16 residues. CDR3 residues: CASSEFGYTGKNEQFF. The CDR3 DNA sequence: TGTGCCAGCAGTGAATTCGGGTATACAGGGAAAAATGAGCAGTTCTTC.

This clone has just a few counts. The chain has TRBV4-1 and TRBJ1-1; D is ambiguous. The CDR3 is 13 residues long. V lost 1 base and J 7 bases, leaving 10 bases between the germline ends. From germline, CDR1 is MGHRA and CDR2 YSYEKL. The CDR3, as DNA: TGCGCCAGCAGCCAAGGCGTAAGTTTTGAAGCTTTCTTT. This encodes CASSQGVSFEAFF.

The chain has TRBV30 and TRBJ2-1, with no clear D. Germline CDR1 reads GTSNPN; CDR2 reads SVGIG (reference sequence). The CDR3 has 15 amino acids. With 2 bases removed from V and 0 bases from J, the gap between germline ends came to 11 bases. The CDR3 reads CAWSPGSSSYNEQFF. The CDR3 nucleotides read TGTGCCTGGAGTCCCGGGTCGAGCTCCTACAATGAGCAGTTCTTC.

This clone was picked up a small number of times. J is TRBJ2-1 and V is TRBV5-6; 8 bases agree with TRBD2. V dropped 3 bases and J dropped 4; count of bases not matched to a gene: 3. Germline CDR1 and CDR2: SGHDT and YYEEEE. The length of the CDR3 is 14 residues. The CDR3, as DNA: TGTGCCAGCAGCTCAGCGGGAGTTTACAATGAGCAGTTCTTC. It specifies CASSSAGVYNEQFF.

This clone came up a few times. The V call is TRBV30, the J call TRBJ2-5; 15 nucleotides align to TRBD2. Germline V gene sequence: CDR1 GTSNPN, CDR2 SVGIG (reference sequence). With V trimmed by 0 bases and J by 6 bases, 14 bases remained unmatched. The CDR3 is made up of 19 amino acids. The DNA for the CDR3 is TGTGCCTGGAGTGTACTTATCGGACTAGCGGGAGGGCTGAGGAAGACCCAGTACTTC. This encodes CAWSVLIGLAGGLRKTQYF.